Included here is one T cell receptor (beta chain) sequence, with context. Germline V lookup: CDR1 LGHNA, CDR2 YSLEER. The CDR3 has 17 residues. V was clipped by 0 bases and J by 2 bases, with 11 bases between them. The record originates from a study of blood T cell repertoires in COVID-19. Using immunoSEQ multiplex PCR, the repertoire was profiled, and TCRdb retains in-frame clones only, with some absent. The data contain 200,000 to 300,000 clones, roughly four fifths of them singletons. The chain couples TRBV4-3 to TRBJ2-6; a possible D gene is TRBD1 (5 bases). The sample taken for sequencing was peripheral blood. This TCR was sampled from an older woman with acute or convalescent COVID-19. DNA for the CDR3: TGCGCCAGCAGCCAAGACCAGGGTTACACTGGGGCCAACGTCCTGACTTTC. Translated, it gives CASSQDQGYTGANVLTF.